These 5 T cell receptor beta chains came from one sample sequenced in a study of T cell repertoires in cytomegalovirus infection. TCRdb recomputed calls from the reads with MiXCR, one row per CDR3 protein. Counted here are hundreds of thousands of distinct CDR3 sequences, around 31% occurring once; the ten biggest clones make up about 18%. Antigens of these TCRs are unknown. The specimen was cultured PBMCs, collected from culture after CMV antigen stimulation. All receptors come from a human donor in good health (CMV status not recorded). Some clones in this sample may be carry-over from other donors' samples.

This clonotype was seen many times. J is TRBJ1-4 and V is TRBV7-2; D uncertain. Per the germline V gene, CDR1 is SGHTA and CDR2 is FQGNSA. The CDR3 sequence is 15 residues long. The V end was cut by 1 base, the J end by 4 bases, with 10 bases between. CDR3 in DNA: TGTGCCAGCAGCTTAGAGGCCGGGAGTAATGAAAAACTGTTTTTT. It codes for CASSLEAGSNEKLFF.

V gene TRBV29-1 combines with J gene TRBJ1-2, with D perhaps matching TRBD1 (6 bases). Germline assignment: CDR1 SQVTM and CDR2 ANQGSEA. The CDR3 has 13 residues. Trimming took 7 bases from V and 2 from J, leaving 14 bases between them. The CDR3 DNA sequence: TGCAGCGCCGAGGGAGGGGGAAACTATGGCTACACCTTC. This gives the protein CSAEGGGNYGYTF.

The chain carries TRBV6-2 or TRBV6-3 and TRBJ1-1; 8 bases match TRBD1. The germline V gene encodes CDR1 MNHEY and CDR2 SVGEGT. This CDR3 is built from 15 residues. V lost 10 bases and J lost 4; bases outside the gene matches: 14. The DNA of the CDR3 is TGTGCCATCGGACCTTGGACAGGGAGCAGCACTGAAGCTTTCTTT. It is translated as CAIGPWTGSSTEAFF.

The V gene is TRBV5-1, the J gene TRBJ1-2; perhaps TRBD1 as D (5 bases). This CDR3 has 13 amino acids. The germline gives CDR1 SGHRS, CDR2 YFSETQ. V lost 6 bases and J 1 base, leaving 10 bases between the germline ends. CDR3 sequence: CASTLQGNYGYTF. In DNA, the CDR3 is TGCGCCAGCACGCTCCAGGGTAACTATGGCTACACCTTC.

This clonotype was found once. This chain uses TRBV6-1 with TRBJ2-1; D gene unclear. This CDR3 spans 14 amino acids. Between the trimmed V and J ends, which lost 7 bases and 6 bases, there was a span of 16 bases. Germline CDR1 and CDR2: MNHNS and SASEGT. CDR3: CASTSGPLGNEQFF. The CDR3 coding sequence is TGTGCCAGCACGTCGGGCCCACTGGGCAATGAGCAGTTCTTC.